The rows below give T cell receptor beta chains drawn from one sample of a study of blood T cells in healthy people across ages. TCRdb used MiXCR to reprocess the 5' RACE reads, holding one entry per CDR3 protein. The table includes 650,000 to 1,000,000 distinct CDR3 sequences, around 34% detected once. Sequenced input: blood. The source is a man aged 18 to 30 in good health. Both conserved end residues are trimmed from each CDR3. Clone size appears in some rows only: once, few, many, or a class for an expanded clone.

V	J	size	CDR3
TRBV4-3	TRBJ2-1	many	ASSLRIRNEQF
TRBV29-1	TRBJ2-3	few	SVDGMMRGGQDTQY
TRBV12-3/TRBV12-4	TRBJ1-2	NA	ASSLDSIRVNAGDYT
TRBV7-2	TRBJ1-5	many	ASSPNSNQPQH
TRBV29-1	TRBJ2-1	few	SVAEQGISYNEQF
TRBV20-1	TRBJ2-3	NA	SAPPSEAGTQY
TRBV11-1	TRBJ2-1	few	VSSLWDGTYNEQF
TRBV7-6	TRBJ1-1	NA	ASSFGGGLNTEAF
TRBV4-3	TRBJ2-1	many	ASSQDSSTSTQF
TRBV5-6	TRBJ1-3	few	ASSQFAGAGNTIY
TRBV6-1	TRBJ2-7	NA	ASSERDRGNEQY
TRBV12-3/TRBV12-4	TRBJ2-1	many	ASSSVAGLNNEQF
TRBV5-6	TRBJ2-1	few	ASSPVTIDEQF